Listed below are T cell receptor beta chains from one sample, sequenced in a study of T cells in Graves' hyperthyroidism and ophthalmopathy. TCRdb reprocessed the multiplex PCR reads via MiXCR and lists one record per CDR3 protein. The profile shows roughly 570,000 distinct CDR3 sequences, about 43% of them singletons. The sequencing input was peripheral blood or thyroid tissue (not recorded which). The receptors come from an adult woman with Graves' disease, either hyperthyroidism or ophthalmopathy (not recorded which). Both conserved end residues are part of each CDR3. Fields, in order: V gene, CDR3 protein.

>TRBV6-1
CASNLQGDSGNTIYF
>TRBV5-1
CASSPEPRF
>TRBV19
CASRAYSGNTIYF
>TRBV7-9
CASSLAFVLSGQGANSGANVLTF
>TRBV7-9
CASSSSGTVNEKLFF
>TRBV5-1
CASSHGTSGRVRETQYF
>TRBV2
CASRGTGFSGNTIYF
>TRBV7-6
CASSLSPLNSPLHF
>TRBV7-7
CASSPILSGNTIYF
>TRBV19
CASSISGSYGANVLTF
>TRBV25-1
CASSGTGTQETQYF